The 18 T cell receptor beta chains in this list originate from one sample, sequenced in a study of cytomegalovirus exposure and HLA in healthy donors. The primer mix had 60 Vbeta and 13 Jbeta primers. Generated by immunoSEQ multiplex PCR, the TCRdb table keeps only in-frame clones and is missing some. The profile covers 100,000 to 150,000 clones, with 75% to 85% appearing a single time and 1% taken by the ten largest. The specimen sequenced was PBMCs. The receptors were sampled from a middle-aged man in good health and CMV-seronegative.

This clone was counted a single time. V gene TRBV5-4 combines with J gene TRBJ2-3; weak D call: TRBD1 (6 bases). Trimming stripped 7 bases from V and 2 bases from J, with 14 bases between. Germline V gives CDR1 SGHNT, CDR2 YYREEE (reference sequence). The CDR3 is made up of 14 amino acids. In DNA form, the CDR3 reads TGTGCCAGCCGGGGTGGGGGCCTCACAGATACGCAGTATTTT. This gives the protein CASRGGGLTDTQYF.

The chain carries TRBV5-1 and TRBJ1-1; tentatively, D is TRBD1 (5 bases). Germline-derived CDR1 and CDR2 are SGHRS and YFSETQ. The CDR3 is made up of 13 amino acids. The V end lost 4 bases, the J end lost 11 bases, and 18 bases lay between the germline ends. DNA of the CDR3: TGCGCCAGCAGCACTACCAGGGTTGCGGAGGCTTTCTTT. Its protein is CASSTTRVAEAFF.

This clone was counted only a few times. The V and J genes are TRBV5-1 and TRBJ2-3; D perhaps matches TRBD1 (5 bases). V lost 0 bases, J lost 2 bases, and 10 bases lay in between. The CDR3 loop spans 15 amino acids. Germline CDR1 is SGHRS and CDR2 is YFSETQ. The DNA of the CDR3 is TGCGCCAGCAGCTTGGGACAGCCACTCACAGATACGCAGTATTTT. Amino acid sequence: CASSLGQPLTDTQYF.

The J gene is TRBJ2-1, the V gene TRBV2; possibly TRBD2 for D (5 bases). CDR1 and CDR2 from the germline V gene are SNHLY and FYNNEI. V lost 6 bases to trimming and J lost 4 bases, with 16 bases between them. CDR3 length: 15 amino acids. The CDR3 protein is CASREVSPFYNEQFF. CDR3 bases: TGTGCCAGCAGGGAGGTGTCCCCCTTTTACAATGAGCAGTTCTTC.

The V gene is TRBV28, the J gene TRBJ2-3; 11 bases align to TRBD1. The CDR3 covers 17 residues. Germline-derived CDR1 and CDR2 are MDHEN and SYDVKM. V lost 10 bases to trimming and J lost 14 bases; unmatched junction nucleotides: 26. In DNA, the CDR3 is TGTGCCACCGCACCGGGACAGGGGGTAATAGCGGGAGCTCGGCTGTATTTT. Amino acids: CATAPGQGVIAGARLYF.

The chain joins TRBV25-1 to TRBJ1-2; 8 bases agree with TRBD1. Trimming took 2 bases from V and 4 from J; bases not matched to a gene: 6. The CDR3 runs to 15 residues. Germline V CDR1 and CDR2: MGHDK, SYGVNS. CDR3 DNA sequence: TGTGCCAGCAGTGAACAGGGGGCGGGGGCCTATGGCTACACCTTC. Translating gives CASSEQGAGAYGYTF.

In this sample, this clone turned up once. The chain has TRBV28 and TRBJ1-3; D ambiguous. The CDR3 is 12 residues long. V lost 7 bases to trimming and J lost 0 bases, with 4 bases between them. Germline V CDR1 and CDR2: MDHEN, SYDVKM. In nucleotides, the CDR3 is TGTGCCAGCACGGGCTCTGGAAACACCATATATTTT. Translated: CASTGSGNTIYF.

The chain joins TRBV6-5 to TRBJ2-3, with D perhaps matching TRBD1 (6 bases). The V end was cut by 2 bases, the J end by 6 bases, with 18 bases between. The CDR3 contains 16 residues. CDR1 is MNHEY and CDR2 is SVGAGI in the germline V gene. CDR3 sequence (DNA): TGTGCCAGCAGTTACGGCCCAACAGGGTTATATGATACGCAGTATTTT. This gives the protein CASSYGPTGLYDTQYF.

The genes are TRBV25-1 and TRBJ2-1; D may be TRBD2 (6 bases). The CDR3 is 14 residues long. Germline V lookup: CDR1 MGHDK, CDR2 SYGVNS. Trimming took 4 bases from V and 0 from J, leaving 7 bases between them. CDR3 in amino acids: CASSGRDSYNEQFF. CDR3 nucleotides: TGTGCCAGCAGTGGGCGGGACTCCTACAATGAGCAGTTCTTC.

This clone appeared a single time. The chain couples TRBV5-1 to TRBJ2-5, with D perhaps matching TRBD2 (6 bases). Germline-derived CDR1 and CDR2 are SGHRS and YFSETQ. Trimming stripped 3 bases from V and 5 bases from J, with 17 bases between. This CDR3 has 15 amino acids. The CDR3 nucleotides read TGCGCCAGCAGCTCTGGGGCTAGCGCTATGGAGACCCAGTACTTC. Its protein product is CASSSGASAMETQYF.

The gene calls are TRBV6-1 and TRBJ2-7, with 9 bases that match TRBD1. The germline gives CDR1 MNHNS, CDR2 SASEGT. The J segment lost 3 bases and the V segment lost 6 bases, leaving 3 bases of the junction unmatched. This CDR3 comprises 13 residues. CDR3 loop: CASRGQGVYEQYF. The CDR3 nucleotides are TGTGCCAGCAGGGGACAGGGTGTCTACGAGCAGTACTTC.

The chain employs TRBV5-1 and TRBJ2-7, with D unclear. The V end was cut by 4 bases, the J end by 3 bases, with 5 bases between. The CDR3 covers 11 residues. Germline V gives CDR1 SGHRS, CDR2 YFSETQ. In DNA, the CDR3 is TGCGCCAGCAGCCAAAACTACGAGCAGTACTTC. It translates to CASSQNYEQYF. The entire variable domain, with the rest obtained from reference TRBV5-1 and TRBJ2-7, is as follows: KAGVTQTPRYLIKTRGQQVTLSCSPISGHRSVSWYQQTPGQGLQFLFEYFSETQRNKGNFPGRFSGRQFSNSRSEMNVSTLELGDSALYLCASSQNYEQYFGPGTRLTVT.

The V and J genes are TRBV7-9 and TRBJ2-1; 7 bases line up with TRBD1. V lost 5 bases and J lost 8; bases outside the gene matches: 6. Germline CDR1 SEHNR, CDR2 FQNEAQ (reference sequence). The CDR3 runs 13 residues. CDR3 DNA sequence: TGTGCCAGCAGCGGTCGGGACAGCCATGAGCAGTTCTTC. Amino acid sequence: CASSGRDSHEQFF.

The rearrangement links TRBV9 to TRBJ1-2, with 7 bases fitting TRBD1. Germline V gene lookup returns CDR1 SGDLS and CDR2 YYNGEE. This CDR3 region has 12 residues. With 3 bases clipped from V and 4 bases from J, the junction kept 0 bases outside the gene matches. The DNA of the CDR3 is TGTGCCAGCAGCGACAGGGGCTATGGCTACACCTTC. This encodes CASSDRGYGYTF.

The V gene is TRBV28, the J gene TRBJ1-2; D gene ambiguous. CDR1 MDHEN and CDR2 SYDVKM come from the germline V gene. Trimming took off 6 bases at V and 8 bases at J, with 13 bases between the two ends. The CDR3 totals 12 residues. DNA of the CDR3: TGTGCCAGCAGCCCCCCAGGTTGGGGCTACACCTTC. Its translation is CASSPPGWGYTF.

The chain uses TRBV2 and TRBJ2-1; D is ambiguous. The V and J ends lost 10 bases and 0 bases respectively, with 16 bases between them. Germline V gives CDR1 SNHLY, CDR2 FYNNEI. This CDR3 region has 15 residues. CDR3 protein: CAKQETIRSYNEQFF. The CDR3 DNA sequence: TGTGCCAAACAAGAAACTATTCGCTCCTACAATGAGCAGTTCTTC.

This clone showed up just a few times. This chain uses TRBV4-1 with TRBJ2-3; no firm D call. The CDR3 totals 14 residues. The germline CDR1 and CDR2 sequences are MGHRA and YSYEKL. V lost 6 bases, J lost 4 bases, and 14 bases lay in between. CDR3 loop: CASRGPQQPDTQYF. In DNA form, the CDR3 reads TGCGCCAGCAGAGGCCCACAGCAGCCAGATACGCAGTATTTT.

The gene calls are TRBV18 and TRBJ2-7, with 8 bases identical to TRBD2. The germline gives CDR1 KGHSH, CDR2 LQKENI. Losses at the gene ends were 6 bases for V and 7 bases for J; bases not matched to a gene: 11. There are 14 residues in the CDR3. The chain's CDR3 is CASSGPGGAGEQYF. CDR3 bases: TGTGCCAGCTCGGGGCCGGGGGGGGCTGGAGAGCAGTACTTC. The full variable domain, in which reference TRBV18 and TRBJ2-7 provide the parts outside the CDR3, is NAGVMQNPRHLVRRRGQEARLRCSPMKGHSHVYWYRQLPEEGLKFMVYLQKENIIDESGMPKERFSAEFPKEGPSILRIQQVVRGDSAAYFCASSGPGGAGEQYFGPGTRLTVT.